This TCR beta chain originates from a study of cytomegalovirus exposure and HLA in healthy donors. On this clone itself: The antigen remains unidentified.

Researchers ran the PCR with 60 Vbeta and 13 Jbeta primers. Methods used by the authors: Some 11 million of the 80 million or so unique TCR beta chains counted in a later analysis were shared. Produced via immunoSEQ multiplex PCR; TCRdb's table is partial and in-frame only. V and J calls and clone size come straight from that table; D and trimming were deduced from the DNA. Altogether over 65,000 clones are present, roughly 69% being singletons, with the ten largest covering around 6.9%. CDR3 length equals 13 residues. Trimming removed 8 bases from V and 5 bases from J, with 10 bases in between. Looked up from germline, CDR1 is MNHNY and CDR2 is SVGAGI (reference sequence). Study results and caveats: A later analysis found common viral pathogens apparently linked to several of the most significant clusters. Later analysis demonstrated an association between a missense DCLRE1C variant and TCR beta V- and J-gene trimming.

This TCR was recovered from a woman between 45 and 60 years old in good health and CMV-seropositive. The rearrangement uses TRBV6-6 and TRBJ1-6; TRBD1 is a possible D gene (5 bases). What was sequenced was PBMCs. For the CDR3, the DNA is TGTGCCAGCGCCGACAGTGATAATTCACCCCTCCACTTT. Its translation: CASADSDNSPLHF.